The next 31 T cell receptor beta chains were all read from a single sample in a study of shared clonotypes between healthy human individuals. This table comes from immunoSEQ multiplex PCR, and its TCRdb copy is limited to in-frame clones, with some not included. The table includes about 460,000 clones, 77% detected once. Sequencing was done on a sample of PBMCs. Receptors were obtained from a woman in her thirties or forties in good health. Some clones in this sample may be carry-over from other donors' samples.

This clone has at least ten counts. The chain joins TRBV29-1 to TRBJ2-3; D uncertain. V lost 0 bases and J 9 bases, leaving 4 bases between the germline ends. Germline CDR1 is SQVTM and CDR2 is ANQGSEA. There are 10 residues in the CDR3. The CDR3 nucleotides read TGCAGCGTTGAAGATCCGACGCAGTATTTT. Its translation is CSVEDPTQYF.

Concerning this clone itself: This sequence is one base from a far larger clone and is likely a read error. The chain uses TRBV10-3 and TRBJ2-1; D call uncertain. Looked up from germline, CDR1 is ENHRY and CDR2 is SYGVKD. The CDR3 has 14 residues. The CDR3 DNA is TGTGCCATCAGTGAGTCAACCTCCAACAATGAGCAGTTCTTC. This translates into CAISESTSNNEQFF.

The rearrangement joins TRBV7-8 to TRBJ2-7; 12 nucleotides line up with TRBD2. With 4 bases clipped from V and 2 bases from J, the junction kept 3 bases outside the gene matches. The CDR3 length is 15 residues. The germline V gene encodes CDR1 SGHVS and CDR2 FQNEAQ. The CDR3, as DNA: TGTGCCAGCAGCTCGACTAGCGGGAGAGCCTACGAGCAGTACTTC. This sequence encodes CASSSTSGRAYEQYF.

The V call is TRBV11-2, the J call TRBJ2-7; D not certain. Germline V gene lookup returns CDR1 SGHAT and CDR2 FQNNGV. The V end was cut by 5 bases, the J end by 5 bases, with 7 bases between. This CDR3 is built from 11 residues. The CDR3 bases are TGTGCCAGCAGCGCCCCTAACGAGCAGTACTTC. Translation gives CASSAPNEQYF.

As regards this clone: It differs at one base from a far larger clone, so likely a read error. This sample also contains other DNA sequences that code for the same CDR3. The CDR3 protein is CASTALNSDGYTF. The CDR3 region has the DNA TGCGCCAGTACCGCCCTCAACTCAGATGGCTACACCTTC. The chain links TRBV19 to TRBJ1-2; D uncertain. Per germline, CDR1 LNHDA and CDR2 SQIVND (reference sequence). The CDR3 spans 13 residues.

The gene calls are TRBV28 and TRBJ1-4; D call uncertain. Trimming removed 3 bases from V and 0 bases from J, with 8 bases in between. Germline CDR1 MDHEN, CDR2 SYDVKM. This CDR3 has 15 amino acids. The CDR3: CASSFPLTTNEKLFF. CDR3 DNA sequence: TGTGCCAGCAGTTTCCCCCTAACAACTAATGAAAAACTGTTTTTT.

The J gene is TRBJ2-7, the V gene TRBV29-1, with TRBD2 identical over 13 bases. Germline CDR1 and CDR2: SQVTM and ANQGSEA. The CDR3 totals 15 residues. Trimming removed 6 bases from V and 3 bases from J; junction bases left unmatched: 8. CDR3 in DNA: TGCAGCGTGCTCGGGACTAGCGGGAATTACTACGAGCAGTACTTC. It codes for CSVLGTSGNYYEQYF.

For this clone: A much larger clone differs from this one at a single base, so this may be a read error. The rearrangement uses TRBV5-5 and TRBJ1-2; a possible D gene is TRBD1 (5 bases). V was cut by 4 bases and J by 4 bases, with 17 bases left in between. This CDR3 contains 15 residues. CDR1 SGHKS and CDR2 YYEKEE come from the germline V gene (reference sequence). The CDR3 protein is CASSPSGAESYGYTF. The CDR3 nucleotides read TGTGCCAGCAGCCCATCCGGGGCCGAGTCCTATGGCTACACCTTC.

As regards this clone: With a much larger clone just one base away, this may be a read error. The genes are TRBV10-3 and TRBJ1-5; 10 positions match TRBD1. V trimming: 5 bases; J trimming: 5 bases; junction bases outside the gene matches: 3. The CDR3 totals 14 residues. Germline CDR1 is ENHRY and CDR2 is SYGVKD. The CDR3 spells CAISSGTGDQPQHF. The CDR3 DNA follows: TGTGCCATCAGTTCAGGGACAGGGGATCAGCCCCAGCATTTT.

This clone was observed once. J is TRBJ1-4 and V is TRBV5-4, with 7 bases that match TRBD1. Germline values: CDR1 SGHNT, CDR2 YYREEE (reference sequence). CDR3 size: 14 residues. The junction had 7 bases not matched to a gene; V was cut back by 4 bases and J by 7 bases. Here the CDR3 reads CASSTWDSSEKLFF. The CDR3 DNA reads as TGTGCCAGCAGCACCTGGGACAGTAGTGAAAAACTGTTTTTT. Full variable domain (remainder filled in from reference TRBV5-4 and TRBJ1-4): ETGVTQSPTHLIKTRGQQVTLRCSSQSGHNTVSWYQQALGQGPQFIFQYYREEENGRGNFPPRFSGLQFPNYSSELNVNALELDDSALYLCASSTWDSSEKLFFGSGTQLSVL.

The chain links TRBV7-2 to TRBJ2-2; the D gene is possibly TRBD2 (5 bases). The CDR3 loop spans 15 amino acids. The V end lost 6 bases, the J end lost 1 base, and 12 bases lay between the germline ends. Germline V gene lookup returns CDR1 SGHTA and CDR2 FQGNSA. Here the CDR3 DNA reads TGTGCCAGCAGTAGGGTTCGGGGGAACACCGGGGAGCTGTTTTTT. Its translation: CASSRVRGNTGELFF.

The V and J genes are TRBV30 and TRBJ1-1; maybe TRBD1 (5 bases). Trimming pared 0 bases from V and 0 bases from J, leaving 11 bases between. Germline CDR1 reads GTSNPN; CDR2 reads SVGIG (reference sequence). CDR3 length: 15 amino acids. As DNA, the CDR3 is TGTGCCTGGAGTGTACCAGGGACCTTGAACACTGAAGCTTTCTTT. Translating gives CAWSVPGTLNTEAFF.

The chain is built from TRBV5-1 and TRBJ2-5; 7 nucleotides align to TRBD1. The J call may be incorrect, as the DNA end agrees better with TRBJ2-7. CDR3 size: 13 residues. From germline, CDR1 is SGHRS and CDR2 YFSETQ. CDR3 DNA sequence: TGCGCCAGCAGCCGGGACAGCGCCTACGAGCAGTACTTC. Its protein is CASSRDSAYEQYF.

About this clone itself: It differs at one base from a far larger clone, so likely a read error. The same CDR3 also results from other DNA sequences found in this sample. This chain joins TRBV29-1 and TRBJ1-1; 8 nucleotides line up with TRBD1. From germline, CDR1 is SQVTM and CDR2 ANQGSEA. CDR3 length: 14 amino acids. CDR3 DNA sequence: TGCAGCGCCGCTGACAGGGGAGAGTACACTGAAGCTTTCTTC. Protein: CSAADRGEYTEAFF. The complete variable domain, with remaining parts taken from reference TRBV29-1 and TRBJ1-1, reads SAVISQKPSRDICQRGTSLTIQCQVDSQVTMMFWYRQQPGQSLTLIATANQGSEATYESGFVIDKFPISRPNLTFSTLTVSNMSPEDSSIYLCSAADRGEYTEAFFGQGTRLTVV.

The chain uses TRBV2 and TRBJ2-6, with a possible D match to TRBD1 (5 bases). V was cut by 1 base and J by 0 bases, with 13 bases left in between. The CDR3 runs to 18 residues. Germline CDR1 SNHLY, CDR2 FYNNEI. In DNA form, the CDR3 reads TGTGCCAGCAGTGAAGGGCCGGGTAGGGGCTCTGGGGCCAACGTCCTGACTTTC. Its protein is CASSEGPGRGSGANVLTF.

This clone was seen only a few times. It is likely a read error: a sequence one base away is far more abundant. The V call is TRBV7-9, the J call TRBJ2-7; either TRBD1 or TRBD2 may fit D (5 bases each). The V gene lost 5 bases and the J gene lost 4 bases, with 9 bases spanning the gap. The CDR3 spans 12 residues. CDR1 and CDR2 from the germline V gene are SEHNR and FQNEAQ (reference sequence). The CDR3 nucleotides read TGTGCCAGCAGCCGGGACGGATACGAGCAGTACTTC. Translating gives CASSRDGYEQYF.

J is TRBJ2-5 and V is TRBV4-3; the D gene is possibly TRBD1 (6 bases). Trimming cost V 0 bases and J 4 bases, with 12 bases left between them. This CDR3 contains 15 residues. CDR1 is LGHNA, CDR2 YSLEER, per germline. In DNA form, the CDR3 reads TGCGCCAGCAGCCAAGAGGCCTGGGGGCGAGAGACCCAGTACTTC. This gives the protein CASSQEAWGRETQYF.

Points on this clone: A much more abundant neighbour one base away suggests this may be a read error. Other DNA sequences from this sample encode an identical CDR3 as well. The chain is built from TRBV13 and TRBJ2-7, with 12 bases matching TRBD2. There are 16 residues in the CDR3. CDR1 is PRHDT and CDR2 is FYEKMQ in the germline V gene (reference sequence). For the CDR3, the DNA is TGTGCTAGCAGCTCTAGCGGGAGGGCCGTGGGCTACGAGCAGTACTTC. It codes for CASSSSGRAVGYEQYF.

This clone occurred a few times. The chain carries TRBV7-9 and TRBJ2-5; the D is unclear. Germline CDR1 reads SEHNR; CDR2 reads FQNEAQ (reference sequence). Trimming left V 1 base short and J 3 bases short, with 15 bases between. The CDR3 runs 16 residues. The CDR3 DNA sequence: TGTGCCAGCAGCTTAGTGGTTCTGGCAGATGAAGAGACCCAGTACTTC. Translation gives CASSLVVLADEETQYF. Looking up the rest from reference TRBV7-9 and TRBJ2-5 gives the full variable domain: DTGVSQNPRHKITKRGQNVTFRCDPISEHNRLYWYRQTLGQGPEFLTYFQNEAQLEKSRLLSDRFSAERPKGSFSTLEIQRTEQGDSAMYLCASSLVVLADEETQYFGPGTRLLVL.

A word on this clone: A far larger clone lies a single base away; this is likely a read error. The chain recombines TRBV2 with TRBJ1-5; D remains ambiguous. The V gene lost 6 bases and the J gene lost 7 bases, with 19 bases spanning the gap. Germline V gene data show CDR1 as SNHLY and CDR2 as FYNNEI. CDR3 size: 15 residues. The CDR3 sequence: CASSHTDGVRQPQHF. As DNA, the CDR3 is TGTGCCAGCAGCCACACTGACGGGGTACGCCAGCCCCAGCATTTT.

The rearrangement uses TRBV28 and TRBJ2-7; the D is unclear. V was trimmed by 6 bases and J by 1 base, leaving 16 bases between them. The CDR3 is made up of 15 amino acids. Germline V gene sequence: CDR1 MDHEN, CDR2 SYDVKM. This CDR3 reads CASRGHGQESYEQYF. CDR3 coding DNA: TGTGCCAGCAGGGGCCACGGGCAGGAATCCTACGAGCAGTACTTC.

Of note for this clone: A far larger clone is only one base removed, so a read error is likely. The sample holds other DNA sequences that translate to the same CDR3. The chain links TRBV4-3 to TRBJ2-7; no clear D gene. This CDR3 has 13 residues. Germline values: CDR1 LGHNA, CDR2 YSLEER. The CDR3 coding sequence is TGCGCCAGTAGCCAAGTAGCTTACTACGAGCAGTACTTC. It is translated as CASSQVAYYEQYF.

This clone has more than one count but fewer than ten. This chain connects TRBV7-9 to TRBJ2-3; possible D gene TRBD2, 5 bases. The CDR3 is made up of 17 amino acids. V lost 4 bases and J 2 bases, leaving 19 bases between the germline ends. CDR1 SEHNR and CDR2 FQNEAQ come from the germline V gene (reference sequence). The chain's CDR3 is CASSSVAWSGTTDTQYF. The CDR3 DNA follows: TGTGCCAGCAGCTCAGTAGCGTGGTCTGGTACCACAGATACGCAGTATTTT.

This rearrangement joins TRBV15 to TRBJ2-3; 9 bases line up with TRBD1. With 0 bases clipped from V and 7 bases from J, the junction kept 11 bases outside the gene matches. The CDR3 length is 17 residues. CDR1 LNHNV and CDR2 YYDKDF come from the germline V gene (reference sequence). The CDR3 spells CATSRDYPGQGPNTQYF. In DNA, the CDR3 is TGTGCCACCAGCAGAGATTACCCGGGACAGGGACCAAATACGCAGTATTTT.

The V and J genes are TRBV18 and TRBJ1-2, with unresolved D. Per germline, CDR1 KGHSH and CDR2 LQKENI. The CDR3 covers 14 residues. Trimming took off 0 bases at V and 4 bases at J, with 9 bases between the two ends. The chain's CDR3 is CASSPPSNPYGYTF. The CDR3 region has the DNA TGTGCCAGCTCACCACCCTCCAATCCCTATGGCTACACCTTC.

The chain couples TRBV29-1 to TRBJ1-1; D gene ambiguous. Trimming took 7 bases from V and 6 from J, leaving 15 bases between them. Per germline, CDR1 SQVTM and CDR2 ANQGSEA. The CDR3 has 12 amino acids. The CDR3 here is CSATLMRAEAFF. The CDR3 region has the DNA TGCAGCGCTACCCTGATGCGGGCTGAAGCTTTCTTT.

Only a few counts were recorded for this clone. This could be a read error, since a much larger clone is one nucleotide away. The gene calls are TRBV7-2 and TRBJ1-4; D may be TRBD1 (5 bases). The germline V and J ends were trimmed by 4 bases and 8 bases, with 8 bases remaining between them. CDR1 SGHTA and CDR2 FQGNSA come from the germline V gene. This CDR3 comprises 12 residues. The CDR3 region has the DNA TGTGCCAGCAGCTCCCAGGGCGAAAAACTGTTTTTT. Protein product: CASSSQGEKLFF.

This rearrangement joins TRBV6-5 to TRBJ2-1; perhaps D is TRBD1 or TRBD2 (5 bases each). This CDR3 comprises 11 residues. Germline V gives CDR1 MNHEY, CDR2 SVGAGI. V lost 5 bases and J 9 bases, leaving 8 bases between the germline ends. Written as DNA, the CDR3 is TGTGCCAGCAGTCATGGGGGTGAGCAGTTCTTC. Its protein product is CASSHGGEQFF.

This clone has more than one count but fewer than ten. The chain links TRBV4-3 to TRBJ2-4, with TRBD2 identical over 15 bases. The germline V gene encodes CDR1 LGHNA and CDR2 YSLEER. The CDR3 runs to 15 residues. V gave up 4 bases and J gave up 5 bases; unmatched junction bases: 0. The CDR3 is CASSRTSGRENIQYF. The CDR3 bases are TGCGCCAGCAGCCGGACTAGCGGGAGGGAAAACATTCAGTACTTC.

The J gene is TRBJ2-7, the V gene TRBV7-2; 8 bases are a match to TRBD1. The V gene's germline CDR1 is SGHTA and CDR2 FQGNSA. The CDR3 is 16 amino acids. V gave up 5 bases and J gave up 2 bases; unmatched junction bases: 11. The CDR3 loop reads CASSLRSQTGAYEQYF. CDR3 sequence (DNA): TGTGCCAGCAGCCTTAGATCCCAGACAGGGGCCTACGAGCAGTACTTC.

This chain joins TRBV11-3 and TRBJ2-3; the match to TRBD2 covers 7 bases. The germline CDR1 and CDR2 sequences are SGHNT and YENEEA. The CDR3 length is 15 residues. The V and J ends lost 1 base and 6 bases, in that order; junction bases with no gene match: 7. The CDR3 reads CASSLAGGSSDTQYF. The CDR3 DNA follows: TGTGCCAGCAGCTTAGCTGGCGGGAGTAGTGATACGCAGTATTTT.